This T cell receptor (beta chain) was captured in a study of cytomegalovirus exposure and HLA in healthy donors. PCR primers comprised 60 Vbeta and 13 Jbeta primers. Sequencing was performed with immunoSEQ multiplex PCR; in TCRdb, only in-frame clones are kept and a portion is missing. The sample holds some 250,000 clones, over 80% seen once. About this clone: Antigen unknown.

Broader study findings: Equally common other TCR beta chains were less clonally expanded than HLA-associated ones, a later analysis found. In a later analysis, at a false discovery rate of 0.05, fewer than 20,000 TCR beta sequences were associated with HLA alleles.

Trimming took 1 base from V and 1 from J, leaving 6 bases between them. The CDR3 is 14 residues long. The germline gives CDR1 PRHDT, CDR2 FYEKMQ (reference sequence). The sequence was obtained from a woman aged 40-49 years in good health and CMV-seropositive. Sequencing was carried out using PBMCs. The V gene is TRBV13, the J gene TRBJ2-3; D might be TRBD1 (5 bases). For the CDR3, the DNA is TGTGCCAGCAGCTTAGTAGGGGGCACAGATACGCAGTATTTT. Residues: CASSLVGGTDTQYF.